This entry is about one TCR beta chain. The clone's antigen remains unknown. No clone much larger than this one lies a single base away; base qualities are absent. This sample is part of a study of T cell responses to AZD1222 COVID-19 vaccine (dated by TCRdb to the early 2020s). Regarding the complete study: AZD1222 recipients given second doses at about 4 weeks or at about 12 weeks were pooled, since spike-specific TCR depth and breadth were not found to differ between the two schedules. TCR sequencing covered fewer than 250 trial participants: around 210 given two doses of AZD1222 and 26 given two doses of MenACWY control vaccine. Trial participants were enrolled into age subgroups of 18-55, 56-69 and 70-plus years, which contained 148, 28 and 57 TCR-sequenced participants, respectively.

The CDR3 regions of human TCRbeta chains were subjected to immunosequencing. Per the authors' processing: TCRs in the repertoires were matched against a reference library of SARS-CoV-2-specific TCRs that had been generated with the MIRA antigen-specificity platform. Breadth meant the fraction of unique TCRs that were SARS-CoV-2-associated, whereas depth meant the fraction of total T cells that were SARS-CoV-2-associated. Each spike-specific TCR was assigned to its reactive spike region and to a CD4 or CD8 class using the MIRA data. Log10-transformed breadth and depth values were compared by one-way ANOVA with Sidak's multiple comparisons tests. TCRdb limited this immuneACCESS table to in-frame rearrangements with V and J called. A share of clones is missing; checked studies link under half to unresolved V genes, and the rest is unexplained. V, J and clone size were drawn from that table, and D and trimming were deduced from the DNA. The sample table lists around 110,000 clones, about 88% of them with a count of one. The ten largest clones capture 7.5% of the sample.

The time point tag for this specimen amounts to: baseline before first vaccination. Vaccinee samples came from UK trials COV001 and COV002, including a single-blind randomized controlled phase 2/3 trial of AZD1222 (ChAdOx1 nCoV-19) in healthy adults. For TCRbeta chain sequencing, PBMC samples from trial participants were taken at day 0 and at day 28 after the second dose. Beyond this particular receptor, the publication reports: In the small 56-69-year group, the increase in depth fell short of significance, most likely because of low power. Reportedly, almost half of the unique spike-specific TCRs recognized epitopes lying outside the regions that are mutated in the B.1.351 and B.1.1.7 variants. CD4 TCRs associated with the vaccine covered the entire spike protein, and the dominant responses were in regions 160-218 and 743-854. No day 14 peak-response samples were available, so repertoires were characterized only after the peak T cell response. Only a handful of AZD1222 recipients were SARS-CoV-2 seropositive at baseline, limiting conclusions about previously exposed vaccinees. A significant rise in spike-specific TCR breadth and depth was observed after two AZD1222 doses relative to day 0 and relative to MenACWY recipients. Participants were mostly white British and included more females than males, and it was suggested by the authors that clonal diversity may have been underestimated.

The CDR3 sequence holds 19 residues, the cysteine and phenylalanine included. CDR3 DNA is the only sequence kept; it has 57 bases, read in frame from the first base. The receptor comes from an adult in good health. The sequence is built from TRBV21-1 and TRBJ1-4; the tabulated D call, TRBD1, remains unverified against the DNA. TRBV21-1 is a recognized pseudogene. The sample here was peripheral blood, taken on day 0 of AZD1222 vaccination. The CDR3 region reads CASSKIPKGTGVCNEKLFF. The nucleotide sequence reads TGTGCCAGCAGCAAAATCCCCAAAGGGACAGGGGTCTGTAATGAAAAACTGTTTTTT.